This TCR beta chain is from a study of tumor and adjacent non-tumor tissue in lung cancer. At the level of the study: On average, productive TCRbeta reads reached about 4.17 million per sample.

TCRbeta libraries were built with three rounds of nested PCR, modified from ARM-PCR. TCRdb processed the multiplex PCR reads anew with MiXCR; each CDR3 protein has one entry. The sample yields about 200,000 distinct CDR3 sequences, around 70% seen once. About this clonotype itself: An end of the junction differs from the germline gene, which may be a read error.

No cell sorting was done before RNA was extracted from the tissue. This TCR derives from a man aged 55-75 years with non-small cell lung cancer. Sequenced sample: lung tumor tissue.

The CDR3 nucleotides are TGTGCCAGCAGAACAGGGGGACTAGCAGACAATGAGCAGTTTTTC. This sequence encodes CASRTGGLADNEQFF. This sequence joins TRBV6-1 and TRBJ2-1; D possibly corresponds to TRBD2 (9 bases). Germline values: CDR1 MNHNS, CDR2 SASEGT. The CDR3 has 15 amino acids.